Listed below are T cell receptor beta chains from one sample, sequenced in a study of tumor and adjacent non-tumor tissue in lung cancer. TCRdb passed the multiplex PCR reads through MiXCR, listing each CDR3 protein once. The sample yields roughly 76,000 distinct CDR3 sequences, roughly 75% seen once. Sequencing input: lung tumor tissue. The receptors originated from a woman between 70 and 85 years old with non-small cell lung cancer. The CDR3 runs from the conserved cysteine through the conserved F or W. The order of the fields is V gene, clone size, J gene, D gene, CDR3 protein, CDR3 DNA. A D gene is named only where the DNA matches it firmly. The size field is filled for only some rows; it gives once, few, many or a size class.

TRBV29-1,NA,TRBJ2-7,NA,CSVEEVTQRGLEQYF,TGCAGCGTTGAAGAGGTTACCCAGAGGGGATTGGAGCAGTACTTC
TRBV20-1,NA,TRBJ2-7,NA,CSALVGTSTWEQYF,TGCAGCGCGCTGGTCGGGACAAGTACGTGGGAGCAGTACTTC
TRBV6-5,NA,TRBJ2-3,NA,CASMSALGTSGYRDTQYF,TGTGCCAGCATGTCTGCCTTAGGGACCAGCGGATACAGAGATACGCAGTATTTT
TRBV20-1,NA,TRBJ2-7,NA,CSTSWVFPYEQYF,TGCAGTACTAGTTGGGTATTCCCCTACGAGCAGTACTTC
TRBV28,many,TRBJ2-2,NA,CATPQDSSSATGELFF,TGTGCCACCCCCCAAGACAGCTCCTCTGCGACCGGGGAGCTGTTTTTT
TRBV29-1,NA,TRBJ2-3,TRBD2,CSAAGLAGVPYRQYF,TGCAGCGCTGCAGGACTAGCGGGAGTGCCATATAGGCAGTATTTT
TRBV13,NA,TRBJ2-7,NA,CASSMSTNEQYF,TGTGCCAGCAGCATGTCTACCAACGAGCAGTACTTT
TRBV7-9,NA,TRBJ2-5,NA,CSSSFSPLQGWKTQHF,TGTTCCAGCAGCTTTAGCCCCTTACAGGGTTGGAAGACCCAGCACTTC
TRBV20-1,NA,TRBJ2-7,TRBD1,CSARVGTGLYVQYF,TGCAGTGCTAGAGTAGGGACAGGGCTCTACGTGCAGTACTTC
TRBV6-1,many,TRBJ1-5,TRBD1,CASSEAYKGAQPQHF,TGTGCCAGCAGTGAAGCGTACAAGGGGGCTCAGCCCCAGCATTTT